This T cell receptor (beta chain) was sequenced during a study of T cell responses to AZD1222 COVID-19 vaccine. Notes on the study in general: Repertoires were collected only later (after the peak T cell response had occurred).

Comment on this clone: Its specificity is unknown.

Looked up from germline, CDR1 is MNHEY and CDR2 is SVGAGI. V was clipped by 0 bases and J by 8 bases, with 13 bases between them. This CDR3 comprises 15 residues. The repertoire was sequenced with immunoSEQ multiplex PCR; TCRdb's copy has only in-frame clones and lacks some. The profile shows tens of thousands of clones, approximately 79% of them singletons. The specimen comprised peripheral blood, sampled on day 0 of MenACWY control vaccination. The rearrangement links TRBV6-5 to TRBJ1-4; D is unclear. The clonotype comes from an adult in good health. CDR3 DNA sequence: TGTGCCAGCAGTTACTCCTCAGGCGGAGGGGAAAAACTGTTTTTT. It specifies CASSYSSGGGEKLFF.